This TCR beta chain stems from a study of blood T cell repertoires in COVID-19. Sequencing used immunoSEQ multiplex PCR; TCRdb keeps in-frame clones, though not all of them. The sample has approximately 150,000 clones; approximately 90% are singletons. The V gene end was trimmed by 2 bases and the J gene end by 6 bases; junction bases not matched to a gene: 3. Germline V gene sequence: CDR1 SGHTA, CDR2 FQGNSA. This CDR3 spans 14 amino acids. This clonotype was obtained from a human donor in a cohort sampled during active COVID-19. The J gene is TRBJ1-5, the V gene TRBV7-2; 8 nucleotides match TRBD1. The specimen sequenced was peripheral blood. CDR3 DNA: TGTGCCAGCAGCTTACGGCAGGGGGCTCAGCCCCAGCATTTT. Its protein is CASSLRQGAQPQHF.